One sample yielded the 2 T cell receptor beta chains listed below, sequenced in a study of CD8 T cells in Susac syndrome. Random hexamers were used to reverse transcribe the RNA input (about 0.45 to 1 ug). A single record per CDR3 protein comes from TCRdb applying MiXCR to the immunoSEQ multiplex PCR reads. Here the sample spans more than 100,000 distinct CDR3 sequences, roughly 95% being singletons. Specimen: CD4+ T cells from PBMCs. The origin of the receptors is a human donor with Susac syndrome.

CDR3 residues: CASSPDLKGSSGTEAFF. CDR3 nucleotides: TGTGCCAGCAGCCCCGATTTGAAGGGGTCGTCGGGCACTGAAGCTTTCTTT. The chain is built from TRBV5-4 and TRBJ1-1, with D possibly matching TRBD1 (5 bases). In germline, CDR1 is SGHNT, CDR2 YYREEE (reference sequence). Trimming pared 4 bases from V and 4 bases from J, leaving 23 bases between. The CDR3 has 17 residues.

Here the CDR3 reads CATSDLSDSAHEQYF. In DNA form, the CDR3 reads TGTGCCACCAGTGATTTGTCCGACAGCGCGCACGAGCAGTACTTC. The V gene is TRBV24-1, the J gene TRBJ2-7; D is possibly TRBD1 (5 bases). The germline gives CDR1 KGHDR, CDR2 SFDVKD. With 0 bases removed from V and 5 bases from J, the gap between germline ends came to 13 bases. The CDR3 length is 15 residues.